This T cell receptor beta chain was retrieved from a study of response to subunit inactivated influenza vaccine. Study conclusions and caveats: New T cells are recruited in small numbers by each seasonal influenza vaccination, according to the authors' suggestion.

This clonotype showed up just a few times. Its antigen is as yet unknown. TCRdb re-called the RT-PCR reads with MiXCR, one entry per CDR3 protein. There are about 180,000 distinct CDR3 sequences in the sample; about 9% occur only once, and about 11% lies in the top ten. Germline V gives CDR1 SEHNR, CDR2 FQNEAQ (reference sequence). The V gene lost 1 base and the J gene lost 6 bases, with 13 bases spanning the gap. This CDR3 is 14 amino acids long. Sequenced here: non-naive T cells sorted from PBMCs, sampled on the day of vaccination. The V and J genes are TRBV7-9 and TRBJ2-7, with D possibly TRBD2 on 5 matching bases. The sequence was obtained from a man aged 50 to 59 who received an inactivated influenza vaccine. The CDR3 is CASSLVSRGSEQYF. The CDR3, as DNA: TGTGCCAGCAGCTTAGTTAGCCGTGGGAGCGAGCAGTACTTC.